This passage covers 26 T cell receptor beta chains from one sample sequenced in a study of blood T cell repertoires in COVID-19. Produced via immunoSEQ multiplex PCR; TCRdb's table is partial and in-frame only. This table has roughly 84,000 clones, roughly 80% appearing once. The specimen sequenced was peripheral blood. The receptors stem from a woman older than 75 with acute or convalescent COVID-19.

This chain links TRBV30 with TRBJ1-1; no reliable D call. The V end was cut by 0 bases, the J end by 4 bases, with 9 bases between. The CDR3 runs 13 residues. CDR1 is GTSNPN, CDR2 SVGIG, per germline (reference sequence). CDR3 DNA sequence: TGTGCCTGGAGTGTACGGGAAGTCACTGAAGCTTTCTTT. Translated: CAWSVREVTEAFF.

V and J are TRBV30 and TRBJ2-2, with 7 bases identical to TRBD1. This CDR3 comprises 14 residues. Germline values: CDR1 GTSNPN, CDR2 SVGIG (reference sequence). Trimming cost V 7 bases and J 5 bases; bases outside gene matches: 10. The chain's CDR3 is CASPDRDGTGELFF. DNA for the CDR3: TGTGCCTCTCCCGACAGGGATGGGACCGGGGAGCTGTTTTTT.

For the CDR3, the DNA is TGTGCCAGTAGGGCGCTGGGGCTTAATGAAAAACTGTTTTTT. It codes for CASRALGLNEKLFF. The chain uses TRBV19 and TRBJ1-4; perhaps TRBD1 as D (5 bases). This CDR3 is 14 amino acids long. Germline V CDR1 and CDR2: LNHDA, SQIVND (reference sequence). Trimming removed 6 bases at V and 4 bases at J, with 12 bases between.

V is TRBV7-9 and J is TRBJ2-1; D remains ambiguous. Germline CDR1 is SEHNR and CDR2 is FQNEAQ (reference sequence). V gave up 2 bases and J gave up 7 bases, with 18 bases separating them. The CDR3 runs 16 residues. In DNA form, the CDR3 reads TGTGCCAGCAGCTTAATATTTGGCTACTGGCGGAATGAGCAGTTCTTC. Amino acid sequence: CASSLIFGYWRNEQFF.

This sequence joins TRBV10-3 and TRBJ1-2, with 7 bases aligning to TRBD1. Germline lookup yields CDR1 ENHRY and CDR2 SYGVKD. J lost 7 bases, V lost 5 bases, and 7 bases had no gene match. This CDR3 spans 13 amino acids. The CDR3 protein is CAISTDRAGGYTF. Here the CDR3 DNA reads TGTGCCATCAGTACCGACAGGGCAGGTGGCTACACCTTC.

This chain links TRBV5-4 with TRBJ2-3, with 8 nucleotides matching TRBD2. Germline loops: CDR1 SGHNT, CDR2 YYREEE (reference sequence). This CDR3 comprises 16 residues. V lost 4 bases and J lost 4; bases outside the gene matches: 11. The CDR3 region is CASSNPGGVGSDTQYF. CDR3 sequence (DNA): TGTGCCAGCAGCAACCCCGGGGGGGTGGGCTCAGATACGCAGTATTTT.

This sequence joins TRBV29-1 and TRBJ1-5; D not certain. This CDR3 is 13 amino acids long. Per germline, CDR1 SQVTM and CDR2 ANQGSEA. Trimming took 4 bases from V and 5 from J, leaving 12 bases between them. Here the CDR3 DNA reads TGCAGCGTTGTGGAGTATCCCGATCAGCCCCAGCATTTT. Translated, it gives CSVVEYPDQPQHF. The full variable domain, completed using reference TRBV29-1 and TRBJ1-5, is SAVISQKPSRDICQRGTSLTIQCQVDSQVTMMFWYRQQPGQSLTLIATANQGSEATYESGFVIDKFPISRPNLTFSTLTVSNMSPEDSSIYLCSVVEYPDQPQHFGDGTRLSIL.

This chain uses TRBV5-1 with TRBJ2-7, with D possibly being TRBD2 (5 bases). The CDR3 is 14 amino acids. The V end was cut by 4 bases, the J end by 6 bases, with 17 bases between. Germline values: CDR1 SGHRS, CDR2 YFSETQ. The CDR3 here is CASSEPGPGSEQYF. The CDR3 DNA reads as TGCGCCAGCAGCGAGCCGGGTCCGGGGTCCGAGCAGTACTTC.

V and J are TRBV5-4 and TRBJ1-2; 9 nucleotides match TRBD1. Germline V lookup: CDR1 SGHNT, CDR2 YYREEE (reference sequence). Trimming removed 5 bases from V and 4 bases from J; junction bases left unmatched: 12. This CDR3 has 16 amino acids. The CDR3 DNA is TGTGCCAGCAGAGTGGAACAGGGGGCTGGCGTCTATGGCTACACCTTC. Its translation: CASRVEQGAGVYGYTF.

CDR3 protein: CASTYIGGYGQPQHF. The CDR3 DNA reads as TGTGCCAGCACCTACATAGGAGGGTACGGTCAGCCCCAGCATTTT. The gene calls are TRBV7-2 and TRBJ1-5, with unresolved D. V lost 7 bases to trimming and J lost 6 bases, with 19 bases between them. From germline, CDR1 is SGHTA and CDR2 FQGNSA. This CDR3 is 15 amino acids long.

The chain uses TRBV5-5 and TRBJ2-3; 7 bases are shared with TRBD1. The CDR3 sequence is 14 residues long. Per germline, CDR1 SGHKS and CDR2 YYEKEE (reference sequence). The J segment lost 1 base and the V segment lost 4 bases, leaving 3 bases of the junction unmatched. DNA of the CDR3: TGTGCCAGCAGCACCACAGGGGGCACAGATACGCAGTATTTT. It encodes CASSTTGGTDTQYF.

The chain recombines TRBV11-3 with TRBJ1-1; D is ambiguous. In germline, CDR1 is SGHNT, CDR2 YENEEA. The CDR3 is 13 amino acids. Deletions cut 0 bases from V and 4 bases from J, with 6 bases between. The CDR3, as DNA: TGTGCCAGCAGCTTAGAGGAGGTCACTGAAGCTTTCTTT. It codes for CASSLEEVTEAFF. The full variable domain, completed using reference TRBV11-3 and TRBJ1-1, is EAGVVQSPRYKIIEKKQPVAFWCNPISGHNTLYWYLQNLGQGPELLIRYENEEAVDDSQLPKDRFSAERLKGVDSTLKIQPAELGDSAVYLCASSLEEVTEAFFGQGTRLTVV.

The V call is TRBV19, the J call TRBJ1-2; the match to TRBD1 covers 10 bases. The CDR3 is made up of 16 amino acids. J gave up 4 bases and V 5 bases, and 10 bases lay outside the gene matches. The germline CDR1 and CDR2 sequences are LNHDA and SQIVND (reference sequence). CDR3 nucleotides: TGTGCCAGTAGTGCGGGACAGGGGCGTGGGGGCTATGGCTACACCTTC. It yields the protein CASSAGQGRGGYGYTF.

This sequence joins TRBV7-2 and TRBJ1-2; D is possibly TRBD1 (6 bases). V gave up 2 bases and J gave up 2 bases, with 9 bases separating them. Per the germline V gene, CDR1 is SGHTA and CDR2 is FQGNSA. This CDR3 spans 14 amino acids. CDR3 sequence reads: CASSLSTGNYGYTF. CDR3 nucleotide sequence: TGTGCCAGCAGCTTAAGTACAGGGAACTATGGCTACACCTTC.

The chain couples TRBV12-3 or TRBV12-4 to TRBJ1-1; 8 bases map to TRBD1. V lost 6 bases, J lost 8 bases, and 8 bases stayed unmatched. This CDR3 has 13 residues. The CDR3 spells CASSGQGGREAFF. The CDR3 DNA follows: TGTGCCAGCAGCGGACAGGGCGGCAGAGAAGCTTTCTTT.

The chain employs TRBV30 and TRBJ2-7; 10 bases fit TRBD1. V was clipped by 1 base and J by 4 bases; unmatched bases: 4. Germline loops: CDR1 GTSNPN, CDR2 SVGIG (reference sequence). The CDR3 consists of 14 residues. CDR3 sequence: CAWSETGGMYEQYF. In DNA form, the CDR3 reads TGTGCCTGGAGTGAGACAGGGGGCATGTACGAGCAGTACTTC.

The chain joins TRBV3-1 (or the pseudogene TRBV3-2) to TRBJ1-4, with D uncertain. V was cut by 0 bases and J by 5 bases, with 13 bases left in between. CDR3 length equals 16 residues. Germline V CDR1 and CDR2: LGHDT, YNNKEL (reference sequence). CDR3 residues: CASSQEERVFNEKLFF. The CDR3 DNA is TGTGCCAGCAGCCAAGAAGAGAGGGTCTTCAATGAAAAACTGTTTTTT.

V gene TRBV13 combines with J gene TRBJ1-2; 8 bases align to TRBD1. Germline loops: CDR1 PRHDT, CDR2 FYEKMQ (reference sequence). V dropped 6 bases and J dropped 5; count of bases not matched to a gene: 11. CDR3 length: 15 amino acids. The CDR3 DNA reads as TGTGCCAGCAGTTTTTCTCAGGGGGCGGGATATGGCTACACCTTC. This gives the protein CASSFSQGAGYGYTF. The full variable domain, with the rest looked up from reference TRBV13 and TRBJ1-2, is AAGVIQSPRHLIKEKRETATLKCYPIPRHDTVYWYQQGPGQDPQFLISFYEKMQSDKGSIPDRFSAQQFSDYHSELNMSSLELGDSALYFCASSFSQGAGYGYTFGSGTRLTVV.

The rearrangement links TRBV7-8 to TRBJ1-2; 8 bases map to TRBD1. With 5 bases clipped from V and 7 bases from J, the junction kept 12 bases outside the gene matches. Germline V gives CDR1 SGHVS, CDR2 FQNEAQ. The CDR3 runs to 15 residues. CDR3 residues: CASSVGTGRSGGYTF. DNA for the CDR3: TGTGCCAGCAGCGTCGGGACAGGTAGAAGTGGTGGCTACACCTTC.

V is TRBV15 and J is TRBJ1-2; 7 bases align to TRBD1. This CDR3 has 16 amino acids. The ends lost 1 base at V and 1 base at J; junction bases unmatched: 6. Germline V CDR1 and CDR2: LNHNV, YYDKDF (reference sequence). CDR3 nucleotides: TGTGCCACCAGCAGAGGGGGGACAGACTTTAACTATGGCTACACCTTC. The encoded protein is CATSRGGTDFNYGYTF. Supplemented by reference TRBV15 and TRBJ1-2, the full variable domain reads DAMVIQNPRYQVTQFGKPVTLSCSQTLNHNVMYWYQQKSSQAPKLLFHYYDKDFNNEADTPDNFQSRRPNTSFCFLDIRSPGLGDTAMYLCATSRGGTDFNYGYTFGSGTRLTVV.

The chain couples TRBV30 to TRBJ1-1; D is perhaps TRBD1 (5 bases). Germline assignment: CDR1 GTSNPN and CDR2 SVGIG (reference sequence). The V gene lost 3 bases and the J gene lost 5 bases, with 16 bases spanning the gap. The CDR3 runs 14 residues. The CDR3 region has the DNA TGTGCCTGGAGCCGGACACTACCTGGGACTGAAGCTTTCTTT. Amino acid sequence: CAWSRTLPGTEAFF.

This clone was counted only a few times. The V call is TRBV10-2, the J call TRBJ2-4; 13 bases are a match to TRBD2. CDR1 is WSHSY, CDR2 SAAADI, per germline. V gave up 2 bases and J gave up 5 bases; unmatched junction bases: 3. The CDR3 is made up of 16 amino acids. CDR3 DNA sequence: TGCGCCAGCAGTGAGGGACTAGCGGGGGCAGAAAACATTCAGTACTTC. Protein: CASSEGLAGAENIQYF.

This chain uses TRBV5-4 with TRBJ2-1; 12 nucleotides match TRBD2. The CDR3 covers 14 residues. Looked up from germline, CDR1 is SGHNT and CDR2 is YYREEE (reference sequence). V trimming: 7 bases; J trimming: 6 bases; junction bases outside the gene matches: 5. The CDR3 DNA sequence: TGTGCCAGCGTTCTAGCGGGGGGGCCCAATGAGCAGTTCTTC. Translation gives CASVLAGGPNEQFF.

The gene calls are TRBV6-6 and TRBJ2-5; weak D call: TRBD2 (6 bases). The CDR3 spans 15 residues. Germline lookup yields CDR1 MNHNY and CDR2 SVGAGI (reference sequence). The V gene lost 4 bases and the J gene lost 7 bases, with 19 bases spanning the gap. CDR3 sequence reads: CASSWETSRLGTQYF. In DNA form, the CDR3 reads TGTGCCAGCAGTTGGGAGACTAGTCGCCTAGGGACCCAGTACTTC.

The V and J genes are TRBV10-3 and TRBJ1-1, with D possibly TRBD1 on 6 matching bases. Trimming shortened V by 8 bases and J by 0 bases, and 16 bases separated the two germline ends. The CDR3 totals 15 residues. The germline V gene has CDR1 ENHRY and CDR2 SYGVKD. CDR3 sequence (DNA): TGTGCCATCGGCCAGGGGCTTTCCATGAACACTGAAGCTTTCTTT. It specifies CAIGQGLSMNTEAFF.

This clone has a handful of counts. This chain joins TRBV24-1 and TRBJ1-5; 7 bases match TRBD1. Losses at the gene ends were 7 bases for V and 0 bases for J; bases not matched to a gene: 5. This CDR3 spans 15 amino acids. CDR1 and CDR2 (germline): KGHDR, SFDVKD. CDR3 nucleotide sequence: TGTGCCACCAGCCCCCACAGGGGTAGCAATCAGCCCCAGCATTTT. It codes for CATSPHRGSNQPQHF.